The present entry profiles one TCR beta chain with its context. This entry is derived from a study of control samples from healthy donors and cancer patients. Using immunoSEQ multiplex PCR, the repertoire was profiled, and TCRdb retains in-frame clones only, with some absent. The table shows about 58,000 clones, with 94% occurring only once. The CDR3 totals 14 residues. V was clipped by 5 bases and J by 3 bases, with 12 bases between them. The germline gives CDR1 KGHDR, CDR2 SFDVKD. The chain carries TRBV24-1 and TRBJ1-2; D is possibly TRBD1 (6 bases). The source material was blood. This clonotype was obtained from a young man in good health. CDR3 DNA sequence: TGTGCCACCAGTGGTGGACAGTTGGACTATGGCTACACCTTC. Encoded protein: CATSGGQLDYGYTF.